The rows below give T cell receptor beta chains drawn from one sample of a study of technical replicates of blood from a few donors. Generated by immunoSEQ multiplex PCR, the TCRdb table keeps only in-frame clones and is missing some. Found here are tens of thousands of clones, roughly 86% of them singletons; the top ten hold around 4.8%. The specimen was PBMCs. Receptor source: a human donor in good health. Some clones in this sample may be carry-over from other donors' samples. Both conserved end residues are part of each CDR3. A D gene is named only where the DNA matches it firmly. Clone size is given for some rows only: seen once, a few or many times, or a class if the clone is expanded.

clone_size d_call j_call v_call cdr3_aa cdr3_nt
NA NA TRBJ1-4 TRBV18 CASSPTATTTNEKLFF TGTGCCAGCTCACCGACAGCTACAACAACTAATGAAAAACTGTTTTTT
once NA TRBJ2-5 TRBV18 CASSPPQMQETQYF TGTGCCAGCTCACCACCCCAAATGCAAGAGACCCAGTACTTC
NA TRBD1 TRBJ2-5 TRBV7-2 CASSNRQGRVTQYF TGTGCCAGCAGCAACAGACAGGGACGTGTGACCCAGTACTTC
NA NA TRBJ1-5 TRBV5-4 CASSPPQRQPQHF TGTGCCAGCAGCCCCCCGCAGAGGCAGCCCCAGCATTTT
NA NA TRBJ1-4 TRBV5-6 CASSYDRKGEKLFF TGTGCCAGCAGCTACGACAGGAAGGGTGAAAAACTGTTTTTT
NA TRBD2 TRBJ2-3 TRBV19 CASSTQSGGATQYF TGTGCCAGTAGTACCCAAAGCGGGGGGGCTACGCAGTATTTT
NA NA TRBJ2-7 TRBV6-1 CASRRVIGEQYF TGTGCCAGCAGGAGGGTCATCGGGGAGCAGTACTTC
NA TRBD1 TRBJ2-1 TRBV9 CASSVRRQGALYNEQFF TGTGCCAGCAGCGTTCGAAGACAGGGAGCTTTGTACAATGAGCAGTTCTTC
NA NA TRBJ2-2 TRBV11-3 CASSSTGELFF TGTGCCAGCAGCTCGACCGGGGAGCTGTTTTTT
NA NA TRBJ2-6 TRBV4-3 CASSQEADGSSGANVLTF TGCGCCAGCAGCCAGGAGGCGGACGGTAGCTCTGGGGCCAACGTCCTGACTTTC